This TCR beta chain was sequenced for a study of CD8 T cells in Susac syndrome. On the study more broadly: When blood was collected, patients with Susac syndrome were therapy-naive, were taking corticosteroids, or were receiving intravenous immunoglobulin alone.

Reverse transcription of roughly 0.45 to 1 ug RNA was performed with random hexamers. TCRdb processed the immunoSEQ multiplex PCR reads anew with MiXCR; each CDR3 protein has one entry. The repertoire holds about 76,000 distinct CDR3 sequences, 85% to 95% seen once, with more than 0.4% in the top ten. Study-level results: The number of individuals included in the study's TCR sequencing and HLA analysis was acknowledged as relatively small.

In regard to this clonotype: Its antigen is still unknown.

Sequencing of TCR beta was performed on blood CD8+ and CD4+ T cells. V lost 5 bases and J lost 1, with 9 bases in between. Looked up from germline, CDR1 is MNHNS and CDR2 is SASEGT. There are 14 residues in the CDR3. This clonotype was obtained from a human donor with Susac syndrome. J is TRBJ2-4 and V is TRBV6-1, with a tentative D call TRBD2 (6 bases). Sequences were obtained from CD8+ T cells from PBMCs. The CDR3 sequence: CASSPGVAKNIQYF. The DNA of the CDR3 is TGTGCCAGCAGTCCGGGGGTCGCCAAAAACATTCAGTACTTC.